This passage covers 13 T cell receptor beta chains from one sample sequenced in a study of cytomegalovirus exposure and HLA in healthy donors. In the PCR, 60 Vbeta and 13 Jbeta primers were used. Some clones are missing from TCRdb's copy, which holds only in-frame ones; the method was immunoSEQ multiplex PCR. The sample carries about 110,000 clones, 80% recorded once. The sample consisted of PBMCs. These receptors all come from a man aged 30-40 years in good health and CMV-seropositive.

This rearrangement joins TRBV30 to TRBJ1-5; D not resolved. The CDR3 runs 14 residues. The germline V and J ends were trimmed by 3 bases and 1 base, with 10 bases remaining between them. Germline CDR1 GTSNPN, CDR2 SVGIG (reference sequence). The CDR3, as DNA: TGTGCCTGGAGACCGAGAGGGAGCAATCAGCCCCAGCATTTT. The encoded protein is CAWRPRGSNQPQHF. Variable domain in full (rest from reference TRBV30 and TRBJ1-5): SQTIHQWPATLVQPVGSPLSLECTVEGTSNPNLYWYRQAAGRGLQLLFYSVGIGQISSEVPQNLSASRPQDRQFILSSKKLLLSDSGFYLCAWRPRGSNQPQHFGDGTRLSIL.

J is TRBJ1-6 and V is TRBV19; possible D gene TRBD1, 6 bases. The length of the CDR3 is 15 residues. Per germline, CDR1 LNHDA and CDR2 SQIVND (reference sequence). Deletions cut 7 bases from V and 2 bases from J, with 12 bases between. This chain's CDR3 is CASKTGSTYNSPLHF. CDR3 DNA sequence: TGTGCCAGTAAGACAGGAAGCACCTATAATTCACCCCTCCACTTT.

The genes are TRBV10-2 and TRBJ1-5; 8 positions match TRBD1. This CDR3 is 15 amino acids long. Germline CDR1 and CDR2: WSHSY and SAAADI. V lost 7 bases to trimming and J lost 2 bases; unmatched junction nucleotides: 7. CDR3 sequence (DNA): TGCGCCAGCACTCAGGGGGCTGGTGGCAATCAGCCCCAGCATTTT. Translating gives CASTQGAGGNQPQHF.

This chain joins TRBV7-9 and TRBJ2-7; 8 positions match TRBD1. Germline V gives CDR1 SEHNR, CDR2 FQNEAQ (reference sequence). The V gene end was trimmed by 5 bases and the J gene end by 5 bases; junction bases not matched to a gene: 11. The CDR3 is 15 amino acids. CDR3 sequence (DNA): TGTGCCAGCAGCCGACACGACAGGGGTCTCAACGAGCAGTACTTC. Amino acid sequence: CASSRHDRGLNEQYF.

The genes are TRBV9 and TRBJ2-5; perhaps TRBD1 as D (7 bases). Germline CDR1 and CDR2: SGDLS and YYNGEE. The CDR3 covers 14 residues. V lost 3 bases, J lost 3 bases, and 12 bases lay in between. Written as DNA, the CDR3 is TGTGCCAGCAGCGGGGGGGACAGAAAAGAGACCCAGTACTTC. Protein sequence: CASSGGDRKETQYF.

This chain uses TRBV28 with TRBJ1-5, with unresolved D. V lost 2 bases, J lost 4 bases, and 15 bases lay in between. The V gene's germline CDR1 is MDHEN and CDR2 SYDVKM. The CDR3 is 16 residues long. CDR3 in DNA: TGTGCCAGCAGTTTACGGTCTTTCCGGGGTAATCAGCCCCAGCATTTT. The encoded protein is CASSLRSFRGNQPQHF.

This clone is a singleton in its sample. This chain joins TRBV19 and TRBJ1-1; TRBD1 matches at 7 bases. V lost 7 bases, J lost 4 bases, and 9 bases stayed unmatched. The CDR3 length is 14 residues. Per the germline V gene, CDR1 is LNHDA and CDR2 is SQIVND (reference sequence). The CDR3 DNA follows: TGTGCCAGTAACAATCCAGGGGGAGGCACTGAAGCTTTCTTT. Its translation is CASNNPGGGTEAFF.

The CDR3: CASSVGGGGTQYF. The CDR3 region has the DNA TGTGCCAGCAGCGTTGGTGGGGGCGGGACCCAGTACTTC. The V gene is TRBV9, the J gene TRBJ2-5; maybe TRBD1 (6 bases). The V end lost 2 bases, the J end lost 7 bases, and 12 bases lay between the germline ends. Germline V gene lookup returns CDR1 SGDLS and CDR2 YYNGEE. The CDR3 sequence is 13 residues long.

The chain combines TRBV25-1 with TRBJ1-1; 7 bases match TRBD1. Germline V gives CDR1 MGHDK, CDR2 SYGVNS. The V segment lost 1 base and the J segment 2 bases; nucleotides outside the gene matches: 4. The CDR3 is 15 amino acids. CDR3 protein: CASSESRQGNTEAFF. The CDR3 nucleotides read TGTGCCAGCAGTGAATCTAGACAGGGAAACACTGAAGCTTTCTTT.

The CDR3 loop reads CASSLTGTDTQYF. As DNA, the CDR3 is TGCGCCAGCAGCCTCACTGGCACAGATACGCAGTATTTT. The J gene is TRBJ2-3, the V gene TRBV4-1; D gene unclear. Trimming removed 4 bases at V and 1 base at J, with 6 bases between. Germline CDR1 and CDR2: MGHRA and YSYEKL. The CDR3 extends over 13 amino acids.

The chain couples TRBV28 to TRBJ2-5, with D perhaps matching TRBD2 (5 bases). The CDR3 totals 13 residues. The germline V gene encodes CDR1 MDHEN and CDR2 SYDVKM. The V end was cut by 5 bases, the J end by 5 bases, with 12 bases between. The CDR3 loop reads CASSPRDWETQYF. The CDR3 DNA is TGTGCCAGCAGTCCCCGGGATTGGGAGACCCAGTACTTC.

About this clone: A junction end diverges from the germline sequence, so it may reflect a read error. The V and J genes are TRBV7-9 and TRBJ1-5; D uncertain. The length of the CDR3 is 13 residues. Per the germline V gene, CDR1 is SEHNR and CDR2 is FQNEAQ (reference sequence). The CDR3 DNA follows: TGTTCCAGCAGCTTCGCGGAGGTCCAGCCCCAGCATTTT. Its translation is CSSSFAEVQPQHF.

This chain uses TRBV2 with TRBJ2-3; perhaps TRBD1 as D (6 bases). There are 13 residues in the CDR3. Germline loops: CDR1 SNHLY, CDR2 FYNNEI. The CDR3 sequence is CAASRGHTDTQYF. The CDR3 DNA sequence: TGTGCAGCCAGCAGGGGTCACACAGATACGCAGTATTTT.